The 20 T cell receptor beta chains listed next were all sequenced from one sample in a study of T-cell memory formation after mild COVID-19. MiXCR, applied by TCRdb to the 5' RACE reads, yields one record per CDR3 protein. The sample has approximately 390,000 distinct CDR3 sequences, about 16% seen once. Source material: PBMCs or a T cell subset sorted from them (not recorded which). The receptors stem from a man between 18 and 35 years old who had mild COVID-19 (a few samples of this study predate the infection). Cell type and time point are not known.

The table lists this clonotype with many counts. The genes are TRBV14 and TRBJ2-1; TRBD2 matches 11 bases. V shed 6 bases and J 8 bases; nucleotides not matched to a gene: 9. Germline values: CDR1 SGHDN, CDR2 FVKESK. This CDR3 has 15 residues. CDR3 sequence reads: CASRIAGGESHEQFF. For the CDR3, the DNA is TGTGCCAGCAGAATAGCGGGGGGGGAATCCCATGAGCAGTTCTTC.

The CDR3 bases are TGTGCCAGCAGCCCATCGTCCGGGACACGCAACTATGGCTACACCTTC. Translated, it gives CASSPSSGTRNYGYTF. V gene TRBV7-2 combines with J gene TRBJ1-2; tentatively, D is TRBD1 (6 bases). Germline CDR1 and CDR2: SGHTA and FQGNSA. The V and J ends lost 5 bases and 2 bases respectively, with 18 bases between them. This CDR3 comprises 16 residues.

The rearrangement uses TRBV25-1 and TRBJ2-7; 10 nucleotides align to TRBD1. Trimming at V came to 3 bases and at J to 0 bases, leaving 14 bases not matched to a gene. Per germline, CDR1 MGHDK and CDR2 SYGVNS. The CDR3 is 19 amino acids. The CDR3 spells CASSDRLDRGSLSSYEQYF. CDR3 DNA sequence: TGTGCCAGCAGTGATAGATTGGACAGGGGGTCCTTATCCTCCTACGAGCAGTACTTC.

The chain links TRBV2 to TRBJ2-7; 8 bases fit TRBD1. The V segment lost 4 bases and the J segment 7 bases; nucleotides outside the gene matches: 3. This CDR3 region has 12 residues. Germline V gene sequence: CDR1 SNHLY, CDR2 FYNNEI. The DNA for the CDR3 is TGTGCCAGCAGTGTGGACAGGGCAGAGCAGTACTTC. Amino acids: CASSVDRAEQYF.

This chain joins TRBV10-3 and TRBJ1-4, with D uncertain. V was pared by 0 bases and J by 7 bases, with 12 bases between. The CDR3 runs 15 residues. Germline CDR1 reads ENHRY; CDR2 reads SYGVKD. The CDR3, as DNA: TGTGCCATCAGTGAGTCCGGCAGCTTTAGTGAAAAACTGTTTTTT. It specifies CAISESGSFSEKLFF.

This clonotype showed up just a few times. The V and J genes are TRBV12-3 or TRBV12-4 and TRBJ1-1; 7 nucleotides agree with TRBD1. After removal of 5 bases from V and 7 bases from J, the junction contained 13 bases not matched to a gene. The CDR3 length is 15 residues. CDR3 sequence: CASSPPGTAVFEAFF. The DNA of the CDR3 is TGTGCCAGCAGTCCCCCCGGGACAGCCGTGTTTGAAGCTTTCTTT.

The J gene is TRBJ1-4, the V gene TRBV20-1, with D uncertain. Germline V CDR1 and CDR2: DFQATT, SNEGSKA (reference sequence). The CDR3 contains 17 residues. V gave up 1 base and J gave up 0 bases, with 15 bases separating them. CDR3 loop: CSARGFVAKATNEKLFF. The CDR3 nucleotides are TGCAGTGCTAGAGGTTTCGTAGCGAAAGCAACTAATGAAAAACTGTTTTTT.

The V gene is TRBV29-1, the J gene TRBJ2-3; D is uncertain. CDR1 and CDR2 from the germline V gene are SQVTM and ANQGSEA. The CDR3 runs 13 residues. Between the trimmed V and J ends, which lost 2 bases and 6 bases, there was a span of 12 bases. CDR3 sequence (DNA): TGCAGCGTTGAATTTCTAGTGGGGGATACGCAGTATTTT. Amino acid sequence: CSVEFLVGDTQYF.

The rearrangement joins TRBV7-7 to TRBJ2-5; D remains ambiguous. Trimming removed 1 base at V and 3 bases at J, with 9 bases between. This CDR3 contains 14 residues. Germline V gene sequence: CDR1 SSHAT, CDR2 FNYEAQ (reference sequence). The CDR3 region has the DNA TGTGCCAGCAGCTTAGGGCGTGGGAAAGAGACCCAGTACTTC. Protein sequence: CASSLGRGKETQYF.

The V and J genes are TRBV15 and TRBJ1-4; possibly TRBD1 for D (6 bases). Germline V CDR1 and CDR2: LNHNV, YYDKDF (reference sequence). The germline V and J ends were trimmed by 1 base and 3 bases, with 15 bases remaining between them. The CDR3 spans 17 residues. The CDR3 sequence is CATSRGRGDESNEKLFF. CDR3 DNA sequence: TGTGCCACCAGCAGAGGCAGGGGCGATGAGTCTAATGAAAAACTGTTTTTT.

This clonotype appeared a few times. The J gene is TRBJ1-4, the V gene TRBV25-1; possible D gene TRBD1, 5 bases. The CDR3 runs 15 residues. The germline V and J ends were trimmed by 3 bases and 7 bases, with 15 bases remaining between them. The germline V gene encodes CDR1 MGHDK and CDR2 SYGVNS. CDR3 DNA: TGTGCCAGCAGTGACCAGGGACGCGTCAGTGAAAAACTGTTTTTT. Translated: CASSDQGRVSEKLFF.

The V gene is TRBV4-3, the J gene TRBJ2-6; D is unclear. The V gene's germline CDR1 is LGHNA and CDR2 YSLEER. The germline V and J ends were trimmed by 0 bases and 0 bases, with 9 bases remaining between them. This CDR3 is 17 amino acids long. CDR3 protein: CASSQEVTNSGANVLTF. Written as DNA, the CDR3 is TGCGCCAGCAGCCAAGAAGTAACCAACTCTGGGGCCAACGTCCTGACTTTC.

The rearrangement uses TRBV13 and TRBJ2-3; 15 bases align to TRBD2. The V and J ends lost 4 bases and 0 bases, in that order; junction bases with no gene match: 14. The CDR3 loop spans 21 amino acids. Germline-derived CDR1 and CDR2 are PRHDT and FYEKMQ (reference sequence). CDR3 nucleotide sequence: TGTGCCAGCAGCTCCGCCAGATTCGGACTAGCGGGGGGGCCGAGCACAGATACGCAGTATTTT. As protein: CASSSARFGLAGGPSTDTQYF.

The V gene is TRBV7-9, the J gene TRBJ2-5; D is ambiguous. This CDR3 spans 15 amino acids. The germline V gene has CDR1 SEHNR and CDR2 FQNEAQ (reference sequence). Trimming took off 5 bases at V and 5 bases at J, with 18 bases between the two ends. The CDR3 DNA follows: TGTGCCAGCAGCCCGCGAGGTAGAAGCCAGGAGACCCAGTACTTC. This gives the protein CASSPRGRSQETQYF.

The CDR3 nucleotides read TGCAGCGTTGTTATGGCCGATGGCTACACCTTC. This sequence encodes CSVVMADGYTF. V is TRBV29-1 and J is TRBJ1-2; the D is unclear. Trimming pared 4 bases from V and 6 bases from J, leaving 9 bases between. This CDR3 has 11 residues. Germline V lookup: CDR1 SQVTM, CDR2 ANQGSEA.

The chain combines TRBV20-1 with TRBJ1-4; D not resolved. V lost 5 bases and J lost 0, with 10 bases in between. The CDR3 totals 14 residues. Germline loops: CDR1 DFQATT, CDR2 SNEGSKA (reference sequence). CDR3 sequence: CSALPGATNEKLFF. CDR3 sequence (DNA): TGCAGTGCTCTCCCGGGTGCAACTAATGAAAAACTGTTTTTT.

The chain has TRBV9 and TRBJ2-1, with D possibly TRBD1 on 6 matching bases. V lost 0 bases and J 3 bases, leaving 10 bases between the germline ends. CDR3 length: 15 residues. Looked up from germline, CDR1 is SGDLS and CDR2 is YYNGEE. The CDR3 loop reads CASSVAGQIYNEQFF. The CDR3 region has the DNA TGTGCCAGCAGCGTAGCTGGACAGATCTACAATGAGCAGTTCTTC.

This clonotype has more than one count but fewer than ten. The chain carries TRBV10-3 and TRBJ2-3; 8 positions agree with TRBD2. Germline assignment: CDR1 ENHRY and CDR2 SYGVKD. The CDR3 has 15 amino acids. Trimming at V came to 0 bases and at J to 4 bases, leaving 3 bases not matched to a gene. DNA for the CDR3: TGTGCCATCAGTGAGTCTAGCGGGGCCGCAGATACGCAGTATTTT. Its protein product is CAISESSGAADTQYF.

The V call is TRBV7-9, the J call TRBJ1-5; D unresolved. Trimming pared 5 bases from V and 0 bases from J, leaving 8 bases between. This CDR3 contains 14 residues. Germline CDR1 SEHNR, CDR2 FQNEAQ (reference sequence). CDR3: CASSASDSNQPQHF. The CDR3 coding sequence is TGTGCCAGCAGCGCCTCAGATAGCAATCAGCCCCAGCATTTT.

This clonotype was seen many times. This sequence joins TRBV7-2 and TRBJ2-3, with 11 positions matching TRBD2. The CDR3 runs to 16 residues. Germline V gene data show CDR1 as SGHTA and CDR2 as FQGNSA. Losses at the gene ends were 2 bases for V and 2 bases for J; bases not matched to a gene: 3. DNA of the CDR3: TGTGCCAGCAGCTTACTAGCGGGGGGACCCACAGATACGCAGTATTTT. It encodes CASSLLAGGPTDTQYF.